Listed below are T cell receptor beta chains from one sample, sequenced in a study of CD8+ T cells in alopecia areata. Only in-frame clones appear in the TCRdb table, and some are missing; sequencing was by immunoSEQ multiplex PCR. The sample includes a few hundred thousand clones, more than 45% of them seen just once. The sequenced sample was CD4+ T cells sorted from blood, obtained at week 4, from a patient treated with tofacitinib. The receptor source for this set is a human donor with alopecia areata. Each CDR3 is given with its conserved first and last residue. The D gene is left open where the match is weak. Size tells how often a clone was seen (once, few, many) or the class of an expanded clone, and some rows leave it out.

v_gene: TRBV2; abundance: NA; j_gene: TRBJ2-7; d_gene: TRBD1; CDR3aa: CASNSGQAYEQYF; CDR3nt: TGTGCCAGCAATTCGGGACAGGCCTACGAGCAGTACTTC
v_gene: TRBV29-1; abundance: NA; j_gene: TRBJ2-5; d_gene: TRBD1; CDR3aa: CSVVPTTGSQETQYF; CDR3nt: TGCAGCGTGGTCCCCACGACAGGGTCCCAAGAGACCCAGTACTTC
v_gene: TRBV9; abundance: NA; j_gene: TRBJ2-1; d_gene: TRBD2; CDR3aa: CASSAEGLAGGSSYNEQFF; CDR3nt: TGTGCCAGCAGCGCCGAAGGACTAGCGGGGGGGAGCTCCTACAATGAGCAGTTCTTC
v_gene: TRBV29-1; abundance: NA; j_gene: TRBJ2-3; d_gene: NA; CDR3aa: CSVVGRADTQYF; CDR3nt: TGCAGCGTTGTTGGCCGGGCAGATACGCAGTATTTT
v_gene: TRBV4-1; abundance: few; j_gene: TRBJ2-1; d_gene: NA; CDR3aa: CASSQDQGSYNEQFF; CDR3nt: TGCGCCAGCAGCCAAGATCAGGGATCATACAATGAGCAGTTCTTC
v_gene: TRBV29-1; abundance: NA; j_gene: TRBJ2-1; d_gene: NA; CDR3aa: CSVTGTPLGEQFF; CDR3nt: TGCAGCGTCACCGGGACTCCCTTGGGCGAGCAGTTCTTC
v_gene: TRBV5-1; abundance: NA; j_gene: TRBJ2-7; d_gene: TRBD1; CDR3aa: CASSLQDRADEQYF; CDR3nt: TGCGCCAGCAGCCTGCAAGACAGGGCCGACGAGCAGTACTTC
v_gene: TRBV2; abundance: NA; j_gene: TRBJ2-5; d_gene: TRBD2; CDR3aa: CASSPGLADTKTQYF; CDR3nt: TGTGCCAGCAGTCCTGGACTAGCGGATACGAAGACCCAGTACTTC
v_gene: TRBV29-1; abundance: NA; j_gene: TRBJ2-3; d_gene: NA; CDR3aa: CSVTSGDTQYF; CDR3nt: TGCAGCGTCACTTCCGGGGATACGCAGTATTTT
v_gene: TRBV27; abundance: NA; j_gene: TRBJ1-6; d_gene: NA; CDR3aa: CASSLKSVSPLHF; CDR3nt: TGTGCCAGCAGTTTAAAGTCAGTTTCACCCCTCCACTTT
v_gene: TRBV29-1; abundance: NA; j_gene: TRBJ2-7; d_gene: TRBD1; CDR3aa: CSVSTGQLSYEQYF; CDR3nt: TGCAGCGTGAGCACGGGACAGCTCTCCTACGAGCAGTACTTC
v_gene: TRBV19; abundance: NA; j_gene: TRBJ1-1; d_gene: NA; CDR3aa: CASHLRKGHANTEAFF; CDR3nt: TGTGCCAGTCACCTCCGAAAGGGACATGCTAACACTGAAGCTTTCTTT
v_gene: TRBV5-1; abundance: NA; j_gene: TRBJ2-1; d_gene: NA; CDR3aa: CASSESQGASYNEQFF; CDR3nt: TGCGCCAGCAGCGAATCACAGGGAGCTTCCTACAATGAGCAGTTCTTC
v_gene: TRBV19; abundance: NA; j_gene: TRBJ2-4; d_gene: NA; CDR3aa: CASSSRGSNIQYF; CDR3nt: TGTGCCAGTAGCTCCAGGGGATCAAACATTCAGTACTTC
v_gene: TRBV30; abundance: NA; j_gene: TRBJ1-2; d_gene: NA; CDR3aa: CASTRAEYGYTF; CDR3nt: TGTGCCTCGACGAGGGCCGAATATGGCTACACCTTC
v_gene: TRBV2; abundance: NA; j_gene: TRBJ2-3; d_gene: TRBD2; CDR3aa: CASRATGLAGATDTQYF; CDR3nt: TGTGCCAGCAGGGCCACGGGACTAGCGGGGGCCACAGATACGCAGTATTTT
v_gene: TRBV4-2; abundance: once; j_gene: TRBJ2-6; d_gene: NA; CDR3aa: CASSQEGSSGANVLTF; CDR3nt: TGTGCCAGCAGCCAAGAAGGGAGCTCTGGGGCCAACGTCCTGACTTTC
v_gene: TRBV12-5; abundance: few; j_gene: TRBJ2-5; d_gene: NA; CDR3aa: CASGLALEGRETQYF; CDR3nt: TGTGCTAGTGGTTTGGCCCTCGAGGGTCGGGAGACCCAGTACTTC
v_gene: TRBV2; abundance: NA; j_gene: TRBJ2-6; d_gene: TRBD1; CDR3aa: CASSERGLGANVLTF; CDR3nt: TGTGCCAGCAGTGAGAGGGGGCTCGGGGCCAACGTCCTGACTTTC
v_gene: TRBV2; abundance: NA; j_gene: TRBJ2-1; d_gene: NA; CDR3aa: CASSHDMGGRGNEQFF; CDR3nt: TGTGCCAGCAGTCATGACATGGGTGGTCGTGGCAATGAGCAGTTCTTC
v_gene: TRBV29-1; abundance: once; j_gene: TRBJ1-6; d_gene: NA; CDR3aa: CSESGTKTRTSHSPLHF; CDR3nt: TGCAGCGAGTCGGGGACCAAAACTCGAACCTCCCATTCACCCCTCCACTTT
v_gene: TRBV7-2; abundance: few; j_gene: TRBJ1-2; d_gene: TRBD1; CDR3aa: CASSDRAGYTF; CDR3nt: TGTGCCAGCAGCGACAGGGCTGGCTACACCTTC
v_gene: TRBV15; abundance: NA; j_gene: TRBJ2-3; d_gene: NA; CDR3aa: CATSLSTRPDTQYF; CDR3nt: TGTGCCACCAGCCTCTCGACTAGACCAGATACGCAGTATTTT
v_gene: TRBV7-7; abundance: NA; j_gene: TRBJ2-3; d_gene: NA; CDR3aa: CASSLAHTDTQYF; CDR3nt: TGTGCCAGCAGCCTCGCCCACACAGATACGCAGTATTTT
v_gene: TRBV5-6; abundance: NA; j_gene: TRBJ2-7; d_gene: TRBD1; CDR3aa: CASSLPTGRLAYEQYF; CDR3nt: TGTGCCAGCAGCTTGCCGACAGGGCGATTAGCCTACGAGCAGTACTTC
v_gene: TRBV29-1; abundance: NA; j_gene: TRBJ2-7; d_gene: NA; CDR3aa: CSVVRSRGGEQYF; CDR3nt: TGCAGCGTTGTCAGGTCCAGGGGAGGCGAGCAGTACTTC
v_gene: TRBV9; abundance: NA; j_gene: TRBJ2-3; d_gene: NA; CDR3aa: CASSVVAQDTQYF; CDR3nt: TGTGCCAGCAGCGTAGTTGCCCAAGATACGCAGTATTTT
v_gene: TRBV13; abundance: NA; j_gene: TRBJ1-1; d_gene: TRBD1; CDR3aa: CASSFSGQSSEAFF; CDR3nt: TGTGCCAGCAGCTTCTCGGGACAGAGTTCTGAAGCTTTCTTT
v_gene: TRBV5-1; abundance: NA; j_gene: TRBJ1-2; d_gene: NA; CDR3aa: CASSRENYGYTF; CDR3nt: TGCGCCAGCAGCAGAGAGAACTATGGCTACACCTTC
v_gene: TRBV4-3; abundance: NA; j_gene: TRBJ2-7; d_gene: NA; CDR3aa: CASSPQTGFEQYF; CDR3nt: TGCGCCAGCAGCCCGCAGACAGGTTTCGAGCAGTACTTC
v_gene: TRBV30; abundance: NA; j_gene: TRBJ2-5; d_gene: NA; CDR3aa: CASDRGETQYF; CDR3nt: TGTGCCTCAGATAGGGGAGAGACCCAGTACTTC
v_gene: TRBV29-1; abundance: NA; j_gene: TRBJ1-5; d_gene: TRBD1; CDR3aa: CSVMDRGNNQPQHF; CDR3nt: TGCAGCGTAATGGACAGGGGGAACAATCAGCCCCAGCATTTT
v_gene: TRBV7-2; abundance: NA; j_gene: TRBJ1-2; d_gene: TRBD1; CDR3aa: CASSSSWDRAPLGYTF; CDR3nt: TGTGCCAGCAGCTCCTCCTGGGACAGGGCCCCTCTAGGCTACACCTTC
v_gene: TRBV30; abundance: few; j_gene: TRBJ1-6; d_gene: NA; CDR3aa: CAWSAYSPLHF; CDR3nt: TGTGCCTGGAGTGCTTATTCACCCCTCCACTTT
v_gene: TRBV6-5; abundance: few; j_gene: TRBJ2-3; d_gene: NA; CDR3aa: CASSYGGGADTQYF; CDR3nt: TGTGCCAGCAGTTACGGTGGTGGGGCAGATACGCAGTATTTT
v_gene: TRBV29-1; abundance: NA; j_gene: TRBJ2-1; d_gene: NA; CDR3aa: CSVSRDFNNEQFF; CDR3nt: TGCAGCGTAAGCCGGGACTTTAACAATGAGCAGTTCTTC
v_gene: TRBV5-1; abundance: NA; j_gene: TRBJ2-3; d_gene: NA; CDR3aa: CASRVGQLDTQYF; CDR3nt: TGCGCCAGCAGAGTAGGACAGCTAGATACGCAGTATTTT
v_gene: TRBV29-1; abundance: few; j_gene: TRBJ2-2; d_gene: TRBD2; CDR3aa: CSVVGGGNTGELFF; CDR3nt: TGCAGCGTTGTTGGCGGGGGGAACACCGGGGAGCTGTTTTTT
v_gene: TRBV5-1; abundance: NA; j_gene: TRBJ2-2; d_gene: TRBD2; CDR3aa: CASSQSGGLSGELFF; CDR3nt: TGCGCCAGCAGCCAAAGCGGGGGTCTATCCGGGGAGCTGTTTTTT
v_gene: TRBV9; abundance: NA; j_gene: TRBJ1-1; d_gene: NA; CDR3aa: CASSGPGTANTEAFF; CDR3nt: TGTGCCAGCAGCGGTCCCGGGACGGCGAACACTGAAGCTTTCTTT